This is a list of T cell receptor beta chains from one sample in a study of early T cells in non-severe SARS-CoV-2 infection. TCRdb re-derived calls from the 5' RACE reads in MiXCR, one entry per CDR3 protein. The sample includes fewer than 50,000 distinct CDR3 sequences, around 6% of them seen just once. The sequences come from whole blood, collected at baseline. Receptors originate from an adult who was a healthcare worker with PCR-confirmed SARS-CoV-2 infection or an uninfected control (not recorded which). The CDR3 runs from the conserved cysteine through the conserved F or W. Each record gives: clone size, V gene, CDR3 protein. A clone size is listed for some rows: how often the clone was seen (once, few, many), or a class if it is expanded.

NA TRBV5-6 CASSPLGNRDSQETQYF
few TRBV12-5 CASGTGTGGLFTDTQYF
many TRBV6-6 CASTGLAGGPRTDTQYF
NA TRBV7-2 CASSLAVVYEQYF
few TRBV20-1 CSARRITTSYEQYF
many TRBV10-3 CAISESPQYEQYF
many TRBV18 CASSLSRDFTGYTF
many TRBV4-3 CASSQGRSGTIYNEQFF
many TRBV28 CASRTRINTGELFF
many TRBV5-1 CASSSDSYYEQYF
many TRBV5-4 CASSPDPGQGFGEQFF
few TRBV5-5 CASSKTPTGSRSGYEQYF
many TRBV28 CASSLGGVGTEAFF
many TRBV5-1 CASSLNLGREAFF
many TRBV19 CASSKGVEQFF
few TRBV11-2 CASSISGARTDTQYF
few TRBV7-2 CASSPGQWGQYF